The next 29 T cell receptor beta chains were all read from a single sample in a study of T cell responses to AZD1222 COVID-19 vaccine. Clones were read by immunoSEQ multiplex PCR, and TCRdb kept only the in-frame ones, dropping some. The table shows 100,000 or so clones, with more than 85% occurring only once. The sample here was peripheral blood, taken on day 0 of AZD1222 vaccination. These receptors were obtained from an adult in good health.

This chain connects TRBV15 to TRBJ2-1; 11 bases align to TRBD2. V lost 0 bases, J lost 2 bases, and 6 bases stayed unmatched. Germline V gene data show CDR1 as LNHNV and CDR2 as YYDKDF (reference sequence). This CDR3 has 18 amino acids. The CDR3 sequence is CATSRDLAGGPTYNEQFF. In nucleotides, the CDR3 is TGTGCCACCAGCAGAGATTTAGCGGGAGGGCCCACCTACAATGAGCAGTTCTTC.

The chain links TRBV29-1 to TRBJ1-2; D is possibly TRBD1 (5 bases). Between the trimmed V and J ends, which lost 6 bases and 4 bases, there was a span of 15 bases. The CDR3 loop spans 13 amino acids. From germline, CDR1 is SQVTM and CDR2 ANQGSEA. The CDR3 DNA sequence: TGCAGCGTGGCCCCCGGGACCGGCTATGGCTACACCTTC. Translating gives CSVAPGTGYGYTF.

CDR3 nucleotides: TGTGCCAGTAGTCCAGGGGGGAGCGGACTCCTCCAAGAGACCCAGTACTTC. Its translation: CASSPGGSGLLQETQYF. The gene calls are TRBV19 and TRBJ2-5, with D tentatively TRBD1 (7 bases). CDR1 LNHDA and CDR2 SQIVND come from the germline V gene (reference sequence). Trimming removed 5 bases at V and 1 base at J, with 20 bases between. The CDR3 totals 17 residues.

The chain uses TRBV7-9 and TRBJ1-1, with D possibly being TRBD1 (5 bases). With 2 bases removed from V and 4 bases from J, the gap between germline ends came to 8 bases. The germline gives CDR1 SEHNR, CDR2 FQNEAQ (reference sequence). This CDR3 has 13 amino acids. CDR3 region: CASSLQGGTEAFF. The CDR3 bases are TGTGCCAGCAGCTTACAGGGAGGCACTGAAGCTTTCTTT.

The chain's CDR3 is CASSIWDSKNIQYF. The CDR3 DNA reads as TGTGCCAGTAGTATTTGGGACAGCAAAAACATTCAGTACTTC. The V and J genes are TRBV19 and TRBJ2-4, with 7 bases that match TRBD1. V gave up 3 bases and J gave up 3 bases; unmatched junction bases: 2. This CDR3 comprises 14 residues. Germline V gene sequence: CDR1 LNHDA, CDR2 SQIVND (reference sequence).

The rearrangement joins TRBV19 to TRBJ1-3; possibly TRBD1 for D (5 bases). Trimming removed 2 bases at V and 3 bases at J, with 14 bases between. This CDR3 is built from 16 residues. Germline V gene sequence: CDR1 LNHDA, CDR2 SQIVND (reference sequence). CDR3 protein: CASSITGTPFGNTIYF. In DNA form, the CDR3 reads TGTGCCAGTAGTATAACCGGGACGCCATTTGGAAACACCATATATTTT.

The J gene is TRBJ1-6, the V gene TRBV5-1, with 9 positions matching TRBD1. CDR1 is SGHRS, CDR2 YFSETQ, per germline. Germline trimming cut 4 bases from V and 0 bases from J; bases unmatched to any gene: 8. This CDR3 region has 18 residues. Here the CDR3 DNA reads TGCGCCAGCAGCGAACAGGGGGCTGGGAGCTCCTATAATTCACCCCTCCACTTT. This gives the protein CASSEQGAGSSYNSPLHF. Looking up the rest from reference TRBV5-1 and TRBJ1-6 gives the full variable domain: KAGVTQTPRYLIKTRGQQVTLSCSPISGHRSVSWYQQTPGQGLQFLFEYFSETQRNKGNFPGRFSGRQFSNSRSEMNVSTLELGDSALYLCASSEQGAGSSYNSPLHFGNGTRLTVT.

V usage is TRBV4-2 and J usage is TRBJ1-3; the match to TRBD1 covers 9 bases. CDR3 length: 17 residues. Germline CDR1 is LGHNA and CDR2 is YNFKEQ. The trim removed 0 bases at V and 3 bases at J, leaving 6 bases unmatched. This CDR3 is CASSQDPQGASGNTIYF. CDR3 sequence (DNA): TGTGCCAGCAGCCAAGACCCACAGGGGGCGAGTGGAAACACCATATATTTT.

The genes are TRBV20-1 and TRBJ2-1; TRBD2 aligns across 7 bases. Germline trimming cut 3 bases from V and 7 bases from J; bases unmatched to any gene: 9. This CDR3 contains 14 residues. Germline values: CDR1 DFQATT, CDR2 SNEGSKA (reference sequence). CDR3 sequence reads: CSASHSGGLNEQFF. CDR3 in DNA: TGCAGTGCTAGTCACTCGGGGGGTCTGAATGAGCAGTTCTTC.

CDR3 sequence reads: CASSQGAEGVLTF. CDR3 coding DNA: TGTGCCAGCAGCCAAGGGGCCGAGGGGGTCCTGACTTTC. V gene TRBV14 combines with J gene TRBJ2-6; TRBD1 or TRBD2 may be the D gene (5 bases each). Germline-derived CDR1 and CDR2 are SGHDN and FVKESK. The CDR3 consists of 13 residues. Trimming took off 1 base at V and 13 bases at J, with 11 bases between the two ends.

The V gene is TRBV6-4, the J gene TRBJ1-1, with 8 bases aligning to TRBD1. This CDR3 is 13 amino acids long. Germline V gene data show CDR1 as MRHNA and CDR2 as SNTAGT. V trimming: 6 bases; J trimming: 5 bases; junction bases outside the gene matches: 5. CDR3: CASSTGTGTEAFF. In DNA form, the CDR3 reads TGTGCCAGCAGCACCGGGACAGGTACTGAAGCTTTCTTT.

The rearrangement links TRBV7-6 to TRBJ1-2; 8 bases agree with TRBD1. The V and J ends lost 1 base and 6 bases, in that order; junction bases with no gene match: 4. This CDR3 has 14 amino acids. CDR1 is SGHVS and CDR2 is FNYEAQ in the germline V gene. CDR3 sequence: CASSLVGQGDGYTF. In DNA form, the CDR3 reads TGTGCCAGCAGCTTAGTAGGACAGGGAGATGGCTACACCTTC. Variable domain in full (rest from reference TRBV7-6 and TRBJ1-2): GAGVSQSPRYKVTKRGQDVALRCDPISGHVSLYWYRQALGQGPEFLTYFNYEAQQDKSGLPNDRFSAERPEGSISTLTIQRTEQRDSAMYRCASSLVGQGDGYTFGSGTRLTVV.

This clone has a single count. The chain joins TRBV25-1 to TRBJ1-5; D unresolved. V dropped 4 bases and J dropped 6 bases, with 7 bases sitting between them. This CDR3 is built from 12 residues. Germline V lookup: CDR1 MGHDK, CDR2 SYGVNS. CDR3 bases: TGTGCCAGCAGTGTGGGTGCTCAGCCCCAGCATTTT. It yields the protein CASSVGAQPQHF.

The gene calls are TRBV25-1 and TRBJ2-7, with TRBD1 identical over 11 bases. The V gene's germline CDR1 is MGHDK and CDR2 SYGVNS. There are 11 residues in the CDR3. Trimming cost V 10 bases and J 6 bases; bases outside gene matches: 2. In DNA form, the CDR3 reads TGTGCCACCGGGACAGGGGGCGAGCAGTACTTC. Translation gives CATGTGGEQYF.

The V call is TRBV30, the J call TRBJ1-1; D unclear. The germline V gene encodes CDR1 GTSNPN and CDR2 SVGIG (reference sequence). The CDR3 contains 11 residues. V was cut by 1 base and J by 11 bases, with 11 bases left in between. This CDR3 is CAWSGSLEAFF. As DNA, the CDR3 is TGTGCCTGGAGTGGCTCCCTTGAGGCTTTCTTT.

The chain links TRBV4-3 to TRBJ2-3; tentative D call: TRBD1 (5 bases). This CDR3 spans 15 amino acids. Trimming cost V 0 bases and J 6 bases, with 13 bases left between them. CDR1 is LGHNA and CDR2 is YSLEER in the germline V gene. DNA for the CDR3: TGCGCCAGCAGCCAAGAGGGAAGGGGTGGGGATACGCAGTATTTT. This encodes CASSQEGRGGDTQYF.

The chain employs TRBV27 and TRBJ1-2; D is unresolved. V was cut by 3 bases and J by 4 bases, with 9 bases left in between. CDR1 is MNHEY and CDR2 is SMNVEV in the germline V gene (reference sequence). This CDR3 comprises 13 residues. CDR3 loop: CASSFAATYGYTF. In DNA form, the CDR3 reads TGTGCCAGCAGTTTTGCGGCGACCTATGGCTACACCTTC.

V is TRBV14 and J is TRBJ2-7; no reliable D call. With 1 base removed from V and 9 bases from J, the gap between germline ends came to 10 bases. The CDR3 sequence is 12 residues long. Germline V gene sequence: CDR1 SGHDN, CDR2 FVKESK. The chain's CDR3 is CASSQGSTRQYF. In DNA form, the CDR3 reads TGTGCCAGCAGCCAAGGATCTACACGGCAGTACTTC.

Here the CDR3 reads CATSQTLTF. The CDR3 DNA is TGTGCCACCTCCCAGACCCTGACTTTC. V and J are TRBV7-2 and TRBJ2-6; D is ambiguous. Trimming pared 10 bases from V and 15 bases from J, leaving 10 bases between. CDR1 is SGHTA and CDR2 is FQGNSA in the germline V gene. This CDR3 contains 9 residues.

CDR3 sequence: CASRGLSGTYEQYF. Here the CDR3 DNA reads TGTGCCAGCAGGGGGCTTAGCGGGACCTACGAGCAGTACTTC. The V call is TRBV27, the J call TRBJ2-7; 8 bases are a match to TRBD2. The length of the CDR3 is 14 residues. J was trimmed by 2 bases and V by 6 bases; bases with no gene match: 6. CDR1 is MNHEY, CDR2 SMNVEV, per germline (reference sequence).

The J gene is TRBJ1-1, the V gene TRBV5-1; D unresolved. The CDR3 has 14 residues. The germline V gene has CDR1 SGHRS and CDR2 YFSETQ. Deletions cut 3 bases from V and 2 bases from J, with 11 bases between. The CDR3 DNA reads TGCGCCAGCAGCTCGACGGGAGCCAACACTGAAGCTTTCTTT. The encoded protein is CASSSTGANTEAFF.

The CDR3 loop is CATSRETGWLFF. As DNA, the CDR3 is TGTGCCACCAGCAGAGAGACGGGATGGCTGTTTTTT. The rearrangement uses TRBV15 and TRBJ2-2; D possibly corresponds to TRBD2 (5 bases). This CDR3 comprises 12 residues. Germline V CDR1 and CDR2: LNHNV, YYDKDF (reference sequence). V dropped 0 bases and J dropped 13 bases, with 9 bases sitting between them. Complete variable domain (other parts from reference TRBV15 and TRBJ2-2): DAMVIQNPRYQVTQFGKPVTLSCSQTLNHNVMYWYQQKSSQAPKLLFHYYDKDFNNEADTPDNFQSRRPNTSFCFLDIRSPGLGDTAMYLCATSRETGWLFFGEGSRLTVL.

J is TRBJ2-3 and V is TRBV7-2; a possible D gene is TRBD2 (5 bases). Germline V gene sequence: CDR1 SGHTA, CDR2 FQGNSA. The CDR3 consists of 12 residues. The germline V and J ends were trimmed by 6 bases and 6 bases, with 10 bases remaining between them. The CDR3 loop is CASRRTSDTQYF. The CDR3 coding sequence is TGTGCCAGCAGACGCACTAGTGATACGCAGTATTTT.

The rearrangement uses TRBV7-3 and TRBJ2-6, with D perhaps matching TRBD1 or TRBD2 (6 bases each). Between the trimmed V and J ends, which lost 5 bases and 0 bases, there was a span of 14 bases. This CDR3 is 17 amino acids long. Germline V gives CDR1 SGHTA, CDR2 FQGTGA. CDR3 protein: CASSLNGGLSGANVLTF. The CDR3 DNA sequence: TGTGCCAGCAGCCTGAACGGGGGCCTCTCTGGGGCCAACGTCCTGACTTTC. The entire variable domain, with the rest obtained from reference TRBV7-3 and TRBJ2-6, is as follows: GAGVSQTPSNKVTEKGKYVELRCDPISGHTALYWYRQSLGQGPEFLIYFQGTGAADDSGLPNDRFFAVRPEGSVSTLKIQRTERGDSAVYLCASSLNGGLSGANVLTFGAGSRLTVL.

The CDR3 coding sequence is TGTGCCAGCAGCTTAGTCACCGGGGAGCTGTTTTTT. It encodes CASSLVTGELFF. The chain has TRBV11-1 and TRBJ2-2; D ambiguous. Trimming took off 1 base at V and 4 bases at J, with 1 base between the two ends. This CDR3 contains 12 residues. Germline V gene data show CDR1 as SGHAT and CDR2 as FQDESV (reference sequence).

The gene calls are TRBV19 and TRBJ1-1; D may be TRBD1 (5 bases). V lost 1 base and J 5 bases, leaving 11 bases between the germline ends. Germline CDR1 reads LNHDA; CDR2 reads SQIVND (reference sequence). This CDR3 is 14 amino acids long. For the CDR3, the DNA is TGTGCCAGTAGTATAGCCCAGGGTCTGACTGAAGCTTTCTTT. This sequence encodes CASSIAQGLTEAFF.

J is TRBJ2-1 and V is TRBV6-5; 10 bases line up with TRBD1. CDR1 and CDR2 (germline): MNHEY, SVGAGI. The CDR3 has 14 residues. J lost 8 bases, V lost 4 bases, and 5 bases had no gene match. CDR3 sequence: CASSSRDRGHEQFF. CDR3 DNA: TGTGCCAGCAGTTCCCGGGACAGGGGTCATGAGCAGTTCTTC.

This chain joins TRBV5-6 and TRBJ2-3, with D perhaps matching TRBD1 (6 bases). V was trimmed by 1 base and J by 4 bases, leaving 16 bases between them. CDR1 and CDR2 (germline): SGHDT, YYEEEE. CDR3 length: 16 residues. The CDR3 DNA follows: TGTGCCAGCAGCTTGATTTTCGGACAGATCGCAGATACGCAGTATTTT. This codes for CASSLIFGQIADTQYF.

The chain employs TRBV2 and TRBJ1-5, with D tentatively TRBD1 (6 bases). Germline V gene data show CDR1 as SNHLY and CDR2 as FYNNEI. This CDR3 comprises 15 residues. Trimming took off 7 bases at V and 2 bases at J, with 15 bases between the two ends. The CDR3 nucleotides are TGTGCCAGCACCAAGGGGGGAAAAGGCAATCAGCCCCAGCATTTT. Translation gives CASTKGGKGNQPQHF.